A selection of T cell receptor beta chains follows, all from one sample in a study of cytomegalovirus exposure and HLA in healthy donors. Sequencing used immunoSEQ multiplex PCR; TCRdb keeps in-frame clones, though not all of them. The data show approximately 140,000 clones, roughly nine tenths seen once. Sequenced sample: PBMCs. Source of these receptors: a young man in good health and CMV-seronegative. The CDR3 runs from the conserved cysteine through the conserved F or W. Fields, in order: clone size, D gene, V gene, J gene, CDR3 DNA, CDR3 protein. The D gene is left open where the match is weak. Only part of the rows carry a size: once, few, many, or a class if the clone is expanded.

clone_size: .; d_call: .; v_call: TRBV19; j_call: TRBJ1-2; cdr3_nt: TGTGCCAGTAGCCTTCAGACAGCTACTAACTATGGCTACACCTTC; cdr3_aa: CASSLQTATNYGYTF
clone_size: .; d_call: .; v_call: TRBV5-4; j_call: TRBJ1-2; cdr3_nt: TGTGCCAGCAGCTTGGAGGCGGCCTATGGCTACACCTTC; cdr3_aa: CASSLEAAYGYTF
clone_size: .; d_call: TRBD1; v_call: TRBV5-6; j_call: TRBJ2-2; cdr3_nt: TGTGCCAGCAGGCGGGACAGGGAGGGAACGGGGGAGCTGTTTTTT; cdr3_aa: CASRRDREGTGELFF
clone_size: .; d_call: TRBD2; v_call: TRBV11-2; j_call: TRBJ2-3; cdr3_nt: TGTGCCAGCAGCGCACTAGCGGGAGGATCCCCTAGCACAGATACGCAGTATTTT; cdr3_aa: CASSALAGGSPSTDTQYF
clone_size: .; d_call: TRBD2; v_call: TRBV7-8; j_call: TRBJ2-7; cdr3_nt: TGTGCCAGCAGCTCCCCTAGCGGACCCTCCTACGAGCAGTACTTC; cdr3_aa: CASSSPSGPSYEQYF
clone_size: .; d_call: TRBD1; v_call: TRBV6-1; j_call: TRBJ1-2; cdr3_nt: TGTGCCAGCAAACCGACAGGGGGTGACTATGGCTACACCTTC; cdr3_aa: CASKPTGGDYGYTF
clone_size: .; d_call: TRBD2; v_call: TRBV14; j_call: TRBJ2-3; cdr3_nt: TGTGCCAGCAGCCAAGATCGCAGCGGGACTAGCGGCCGGTATACGCAGTATTTT; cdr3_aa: CASSQDRSGTSGRYTQYF
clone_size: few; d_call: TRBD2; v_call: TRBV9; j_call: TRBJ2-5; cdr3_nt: TGTGCCAGCAGCCCCGGGACTAGCGGGAGCGAGACCCAGTACTTC; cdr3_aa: CASSPGTSGSETQYF
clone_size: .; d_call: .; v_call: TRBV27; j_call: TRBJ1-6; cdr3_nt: TGTGCCAGCAGTTTAGGGGGCGGATCACCCCTCCACTTT; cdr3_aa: CASSLGGGSPLHF
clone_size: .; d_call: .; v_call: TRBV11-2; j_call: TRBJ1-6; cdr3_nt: TGTGCCAGCAGCTTTCAGGGCACTTATAATTCACCCCTCCACTTT; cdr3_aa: CASSFQGTYNSPLHF